A single sample is the source of the 16 T cell receptor beta chains below, sequenced in a study of blood T cell repertoires in COVID-19. Only in-frame clones appear in the TCRdb table, and some are missing; sequencing was by immunoSEQ multiplex PCR. The top ten hold about 7.7% of the sample, which has about 150,000 clones, about 86% seen once. The source material was PBMCs or T cells enriched from blood (not recorded which). The receptors shown here come from a middle-aged man who had recovered from COVID-19.

The sample holds a few counts of this clone. This chain links TRBV5-1 with TRBJ1-1; weak D call: TRBD1 (6 bases). Germline assignment: CDR1 SGHRS and CDR2 YFSETQ. CDR3 length equals 16 residues. The V and J ends lost 1 base and 2 bases respectively, with 15 bases between them. CDR3 nucleotides: TGCGCCAGCAGCTTGACAGGGATCCAGTTAAACACTGAAGCTTTCTTT. It translates to CASSLTGIQLNTEAFF.

This clone was seen once. The chain has TRBV27 and TRBJ1-6, with 8 bases lining up with TRBD1. V lost 3 bases to trimming and J lost 8 bases; unmatched junction nucleotides: 9. Germline lookup yields CDR1 MNHEY and CDR2 SMNVEV (reference sequence). The CDR3 has 16 residues. For the CDR3, the DNA is TGTGCCAGCAGTTTCGTCGCAGGGGGCTTATATTCACCCCTCCACTTT. This sequence encodes CASSFVAGGLYSPLHF.

In DNA form, the CDR3 reads TGTGCCAGCAAGGTGGGCAGGGGGGCCTACGAGCAGTACTTC. It encodes CASKVGRGAYEQYF. The chain has TRBV2 and TRBJ2-7; maybe TRBD1 (7 bases). The CDR3 runs 14 residues. Trimming pared 7 bases from V and 2 bases from J, leaving 15 bases between. The germline V gene encodes CDR1 SNHLY and CDR2 FYNNEI.

The chain has TRBV29-1 and TRBJ2-1; tentatively, D is TRBD2 (6 bases). V was pared by 7 bases and J by 1 base, with 11 bases between. CDR1 is SQVTM and CDR2 is ANQGSEA in the germline V gene. This CDR3 region has 13 residues. Here the CDR3 reads CSAGSGSYNEQFF. CDR3 DNA: TGCAGCGCAGGGAGCGGGTCCTACAATGAGCAGTTCTTC.

This clone has just one count. V gene TRBV5-4 combines with J gene TRBJ1-2, with D tentatively TRBD1 (6 bases). Germline V CDR1 and CDR2: SGHNT, YYREEE (reference sequence). The V gene lost 5 bases and the J gene lost 3 bases, with 11 bases spanning the gap. This CDR3 comprises 13 residues. CDR3 sequence reads: CASRPGVDYGYTF. DNA for the CDR3: TGTGCCAGCAGGCCAGGGGTTGACTATGGCTACACCTTC. Full variable domain (outside the CDR3, taken from reference TRBV5-4 and TRBJ1-2): ETGVTQSPTHLIKTRGQQVTLRCSSQSGHNTVSWYQQALGQGPQFIFQYYREEENGRGNFPPRFSGLQFPNYSSELNVNALELDDSALYLCASRPGVDYGYTFGSGTRLTVV.

Only one count was recorded for this clone. V gene TRBV29-1 combines with J gene TRBJ1-1; a weak D match, TRBD1 (6 bases). The CDR3 runs 12 residues. Germline values: CDR1 SQVTM, CDR2 ANQGSEA. Trimming left V 2 bases short and J 8 bases short, with 12 bases between. The CDR3 coding sequence is TGCAGCGTTGAACTGACAGGTGGGGAAGCTTTCTTT. This encodes CSVELTGGEAFF.

The CDR3 loop is CASSLLGGLSNQPQHF. The CDR3 region has the DNA TGTGCCAGCAGCTTACTCGGGGGACTAAGCAATCAGCCCCAGCATTTT. V is TRBV7-8 and J is TRBJ1-5, with a tentative D call TRBD1 (5 bases). The V end lost 2 bases, the J end lost 1 base, and 12 bases lay between the germline ends. The CDR3 runs 16 residues. Germline loops: CDR1 SGHVS, CDR2 FQNEAQ. The whole variable domain, filled in from reference TRBV7-8 and TRBJ1-5, reads GAGVSQSPRYKVAKRGQDVALRCDPISGHVSLFWYQQALGQGPEFLTYFQNEAQLDKSGLPSDRFFAERPEGSVSTLKIQRTQQEDSAVYLCASSLLGGLSNQPQHFGDGTRLSIL.

The rearrangement uses TRBV6-5 and TRBJ1-5; tentatively, D is TRBD1 (6 bases). This CDR3 contains 13 residues. V lost 6 bases and J lost 5, with 11 bases in between. Germline values: CDR1 MNHEY, CDR2 SVGAGI. The CDR3, as DNA: TGTGCCAGCAGGGAGGGGGGGGATCAGCCCCAGCATTTT. It specifies CASREGGDQPQHF.

This chain joins TRBV6-5 and TRBJ2-1; tentatively, D is TRBD2 (6 bases). The germline gives CDR1 MNHEY, CDR2 SVGAGI. V was shortened by 1 base and J by 6 bases, with 7 bases between the two germline ends. The CDR3 totals 13 residues. CDR3: CASSYLGGNEQFF. The CDR3 DNA is TGTGCCAGCAGTTACTTGGGGGGCAATGAGCAGTTCTTC.

This chain joins TRBV15 and TRBJ1-6; TRBD1 matches 10 bases. This CDR3 contains 14 residues. CDR1 LNHNV and CDR2 YYDKDF come from the germline V gene (reference sequence). Trimming took 5 bases from V and 8 from J; bases not matched to a gene: 3. CDR3 coding DNA: TGTGCCACCAGCGGTGGACAGGGGGATTCACCCCTCCACTTT. Translation gives CATSGGQGDSPLHF.

This clone was seen only once. The V call is TRBV5-1, the J call TRBJ1-4, with TRBD1 matching 8 bases. Germline CDR1 reads SGHRS; CDR2 reads YFSETQ. Losses at the gene ends were 4 bases for V and 8 bases for J; bases not matched to a gene: 10. This CDR3 spans 15 amino acids. This CDR3 reads CASSPKDRVREKLFF. For the CDR3, the DNA is TGCGCCAGCAGCCCAAAGGACAGGGTTCGGGAAAAACTGTTTTTT.

This clone was counted a single time. The CDR3, as DNA: TGTGCCAGCAGTTCTTACAGGGAAAACGAGCAGTACTTC. Residues: CASSSYRENEQYF. The chain carries TRBV27 and TRBJ2-7; D perhaps matches TRBD1 (6 bases). The CDR3 runs 13 residues. The germline V gene encodes CDR1 MNHEY and CDR2 SMNVEV (reference sequence). The ends were cut back, 4 bases at V and 5 bases at J, with 12 bases in the middle.

The chain couples TRBV4-2 to TRBJ1-1; D is unclear. The CDR3 contains 15 residues. Germline CDR1 and CDR2: LGHNA and YNFKEQ. V was clipped by 0 bases and J by 3 bases, with 11 bases between them. The CDR3 DNA is TGTGCCAGCAGCCAAGATTCAGGTGTAGACACTGAAGCTTTCTTT. Protein: CASSQDSGVDTEAFF.

This rearrangement joins TRBV18 to TRBJ2-1; 9 bases line up with TRBD1. Germline CDR1 is KGHSH and CDR2 is LQKENI. This CDR3 spans 14 amino acids. J was trimmed by 9 bases and V by 0 bases; bases with no gene match: 3. CDR3 coding DNA: TGTGCCAGCTCACCACCGGGACAGGGAGGTGAGCAGTTCTTC. Encoded protein: CASSPPGQGGEQFF.

V usage is TRBV5-4 and J usage is TRBJ2-5; 8 bases align to TRBD2. V lost 1 base and J lost 0; bases outside the gene matches: 5. The CDR3 is 16 amino acids. Germline values: CDR1 SGHNT, CDR2 YYREEE (reference sequence). CDR3 coding DNA: TGTGCCAGCAGCTTGTTGGCGGGGGGCAACCAAGAGACCCAGTACTTC. Translating it yields CASSLLAGGNQETQYF.

This clone was seen only a few times. Written as DNA, the CDR3 is TGTGCCAGTAGCCTCGTTAATAATCAGCCCCAGCATTTT. It codes for CASSLVNNQPQHF. The V call is TRBV19, the J call TRBJ1-5; no firm D call. The CDR3 contains 13 residues. Germline CDR1 reads LNHDA; CDR2 reads SQIVND (reference sequence). The ends were cut back, 6 bases at V and 4 bases at J, with 10 bases in the middle. Using reference TRBV19 and TRBJ1-5 for the parts outside the CDR3, the full variable domain is DGGITQSPKYLFRKEGQNVTLSCEQNLNHDAMYWYRQDPGQGLRLIYYSQIVNDFQKGDIAEGYSVSREKKESFPLTVTSAQKNPTAFYLCASSLVNNQPQHFGDGTRLSIL.